This TCR beta chain was identified during a study of T cell clusters in autoimmune cytopenias. Each sample's input was 200 to 300 ng genomic DNA, approximately 37,500 genome equivalents. There are 15 residues in the CDR3. In germline, CDR1 is MNHEY, CDR2 SVGAGI. TRB rearrangements were amplified by touch-down multiplex PCR with mixed TRB-A/B primers. TCRdb re-called the multiplex PCR reads and catalogs CDR3 proteins one per entry, DNA excluded. The table gives about 5,000 distinct CDR3 sequences; the top ten clones make up around 19% of it. Study-wide points: TRB repertoire shifts in secondary cytopenia and chronic lymphocytic leukemia mostly reflected lymphoma, not autoimmunity. Primary autoimmune cytopenia patients appeared to lack physiological T cell clusters present in healthy donors. No cluster-lack signature appeared between secondary cytopenia and chronic lymphocytic leukemia patients, apparently due to lymphoma masking. The T cell clusters came from computational analysis alone and lack functional validation.

A remark on this clonotype: Antigen unknown.

This clonotype was obtained from a human donor with an autoimmune cytopenia or autoimmune hepatitis (not recorded which). The sample was peripheral blood. This chain connects TRBV6-5 to TRBJ1-2; TCRdb's D call of TRBD1 is untestable without DNA. CDR3 protein: CASSYGAGWGKGYTF.